These 29 T cell receptor beta chains were all obtained from the same sample, sequenced in a study of blood T cell repertoires in COVID-19. Profiling relied on immunoSEQ multiplex PCR, and the TCRdb table lists in-frame clones only, not all of them. The sample lists approximately 150,000 clones, about four fifths occurring once. The sequenced sample consisted of peripheral blood. The source is a man aged 25-40 years with COVID-19, enrolled during active disease.

V gene TRBV24-1 combines with J gene TRBJ2-1; 8 bases line up with TRBD2. CDR3 length equals 17 residues. Trimming removed 5 bases from V and 4 bases from J; junction bases left unmatched: 12. Germline CDR1 KGHDR, CDR2 SFDVKD. The CDR3: CATSVAKPGLVYNEQFF. In DNA, the CDR3 is TGTGCCACCAGTGTCGCGAAACCGGGACTAGTTTACAATGAGCAGTTCTTC.

The chain employs TRBV3-1 (or the pseudogene TRBV3-2) and TRBJ2-5, with D tentatively TRBD2 (6 bases). Germline CDR1 is LGHDT and CDR2 is YNNKEL (reference sequence). The CDR3 sequence is 13 residues long. V was cut by 7 bases and J by 5 bases, with 14 bases left in between. CDR3 region: CASKGGPGETQYF. The CDR3 DNA sequence: TGTGCCAGCAAAGGAGGGCCGGGGGAGACCCAGTACTTC.

The rearrangement links TRBV7-9 to TRBJ2-7; D possibly corresponds to TRBD2 (5 bases). V lost 5 bases to trimming and J lost 5 bases, with 22 bases between them. The CDR3 loop spans 16 amino acids. CDR1 SEHNR and CDR2 FQNEAQ come from the germline V gene (reference sequence). The DNA of the CDR3 is TGTGCCAGCAGCCGCCGTTACCAAAGCGGTATGGACGAGCAGTACTTC. Translating gives CASSRRYQSGMDEQYF.

The V and J genes are TRBV28 and TRBJ1-4, with 9 bases fitting TRBD1. The length of the CDR3 is 15 residues. The V and J ends lost 6 bases and 3 bases, in that order; junction bases with no gene match: 5. The germline V gene has CDR1 MDHEN and CDR2 SYDVKM. CDR3: CASSATGGANEKLFF. The DNA for the CDR3 is TGTGCCAGCAGCGCGACAGGGGGGGCTAATGAAAAACTGTTTTTT.

This sequence joins TRBV30 and TRBJ1-3; 10 nucleotides line up with TRBD1. CDR3 size: 15 residues. CDR1 GTSNPN and CDR2 SVGIG come from the germline V gene (reference sequence). With V trimmed by 2 bases and J by 7 bases, 8 bases remained unmatched. The DNA for the CDR3 is TGTGCCTGGAGTCGGAAACCGGGACAGGGGAACACCATATATTTT. Amino acid sequence: CAWSRKPGQGNTIYF.

The chain is built from TRBV6-6 and TRBJ2-3; perhaps TRBD1 as D (5 bases). Germline V gene data show CDR1 as MNHNY and CDR2 as SVGAGI (reference sequence). V dropped 6 bases and J dropped 2 bases, with 9 bases sitting between them. The CDR3 has 13 amino acids. The CDR3 DNA sequence: TGTGCCAGCAGGGCAGGGCACACAGATACGCAGTATTTT. Amino acids: CASRAGHTDTQYF.

Written as DNA, the CDR3 is TGTGCCAGCAGTTACAAGGGGGATACGCAGTATTTT. As protein: CASSYKGDTQYF. The rearrangement joins TRBV6-2 or TRBV6-3 to TRBJ2-3; tentatively, D is TRBD1 (5 bases). CDR1 is MNHEY, CDR2 SVGEGT, per germline. This CDR3 is built from 12 residues. V shed 2 bases and J shed 6 bases, with 6 bases lying between them.

The chain links TRBV28 to TRBJ1-3; D may be TRBD1 (5 bases). The germline CDR1 and CDR2 sequences are MDHEN and SYDVKM. The V gene lost 5 bases and the J gene lost 9 bases, with 17 bases spanning the gap. This CDR3 has 14 amino acids. The CDR3 bases are TGTGCCAGCAGTCCCCGGTGGTCTAGGGGCACCATATATTTT. It encodes CASSPRWSRGTIYF.

The chain recombines TRBV28 with TRBJ1-2, with 9 bases that match TRBD1. The CDR3 spans 15 residues. Losses at the gene ends were 3 bases for V and 4 bases for J; bases not matched to a gene: 6. Germline V gives CDR1 MDHEN, CDR2 SYDVKM. Written as DNA, the CDR3 is TGTGCCAGCAGTTTCAGAGACAGGGGGACCTATGGCTACACCTTC. This gives the protein CASSFRDRGTYGYTF.

This sequence joins TRBV19 and TRBJ2-7; 10 positions agree with TRBD2. This CDR3 has 15 residues. The V and J ends lost 5 bases and 3 bases, in that order; junction bases with no gene match: 7. Germline CDR1 LNHDA, CDR2 SQIVND (reference sequence). In nucleotides, the CDR3 is TGTGCCAGTAGTGTTTCCTCTAGCGGGAGCTACGAGCAGTACTTC. Protein sequence: CASSVSSSGSYEQYF.

This clone was seen only a few times. This chain links TRBV11-2 with TRBJ2-3; 10 bases fit TRBD2. The CDR3 extends over 16 amino acids. Germline V gene lookup returns CDR1 SGHAT and CDR2 FQNNGV. Trimming at V came to 1 base and at J to 1 base, leaving 2 bases not matched to a gene. CDR3 residues: CASSLGLAGGTDTQYF. CDR3 coding DNA: TGTGCCAGCAGCTTAGGGCTAGCGGGAGGCACAGATACGCAGTATTTT.

The chain is built from TRBV11-2 and TRBJ1-5, with 8 bases aligning to TRBD1. With V trimmed by 5 bases and J by 2 bases, 2 bases remained unmatched. Germline loops: CDR1 SGHAT, CDR2 FQNNGV. This CDR3 comprises 14 residues. CDR3 region: CASSVDRGNQPQHF. For the CDR3, the DNA is TGTGCCAGCAGCGTGGACAGGGGCAATCAGCCCCAGCATTTT.

This chain links TRBV6-4 with TRBJ2-1, with 7 nucleotides matching TRBD1. CDR1 is MRHNA, CDR2 SNTAGT, per germline. The V and J ends lost 7 bases and 4 bases, in that order; junction bases with no gene match: 10. CDR3 size: 15 residues. CDR3 region: CASTPSSGGYNEQFF. The CDR3 nucleotides read TGTGCCAGCACCCCGTCGTCAGGGGGTTACAATGAGCAGTTCTTC.

The J gene is TRBJ2-1, the V gene TRBV28, with D tentatively TRBD2 (6 bases). Germline V gene data show CDR1 as MDHEN and CDR2 as SYDVKM. V lost 5 bases and J lost 4, with 15 bases in between. The CDR3 has 15 residues. This chain's CDR3 is CASSPSFSGYNEQFF. CDR3 sequence (DNA): TGTGCCAGCAGTCCCAGTTTTAGCGGTTACAATGAGCAGTTCTTC.

The genes are TRBV6-5 and TRBJ1-4, with TRBD1 identical over 8 bases. The CDR3 extends over 15 amino acids. Germline values: CDR1 MNHEY, CDR2 SVGAGI. V trimming: 10 bases; J trimming: 8 bases; junction bases outside the gene matches: 15. The CDR3: CATQGAQPRGEKLFF. In nucleotides, the CDR3 is TGTGCCACCCAGGGGGCGCAACCCCGAGGCGAAAAACTGTTTTTT.

The chain carries TRBV9 and TRBJ1-5; D gene uncertain. This CDR3 comprises 16 residues. V lost 3 bases and J lost 2, with 15 bases in between. From germline, CDR1 is SGDLS and CDR2 YYNGEE. CDR3 residues: CASSASGGGGNQPQHF. DNA of the CDR3: TGTGCCAGCAGCGCCAGCGGAGGTGGTGGCAATCAGCCCCAGCATTTT.

The CDR3 sequence: CASSQGDRVTANYGYTF. The CDR3 region has the DNA TGCGCCAGCAGCCAAGGGGACAGGGTTACGGCTAACTATGGCTACACCTTC. This chain links TRBV4-1 with TRBJ1-2, with 9 bases that match TRBD1. V was clipped by 1 base and J by 0 bases; unmatched bases: 6. This CDR3 region has 17 residues. Per the germline V gene, CDR1 is MGHRA and CDR2 is YSYEKL.

This sequence joins TRBV28 and TRBJ2-7; possibly TRBD2 for D (5 bases). The CDR3 extends over 14 amino acids. Germline V gene lookup returns CDR1 MDHEN and CDR2 SYDVKM. V was clipped by 2 bases and J by 6 bases, with 14 bases between them. The CDR3 bases are TGTGCCAGCAGTTTACCGGGGTGGGCATCCGAGCAGTACTTC. Residues: CASSLPGWASEQYF.

The chain recombines TRBV5-6 with TRBJ1-1, with D uncertain. From germline, CDR1 is SGHDT and CDR2 YYEEEE. The CDR3 has 16 amino acids. Deletions cut 1 base from V and 0 bases from J, with 13 bases between. The CDR3 region has the DNA TGTGCCAGCAGCTTGTCCCTTGCAGGCATGAACACTGAAGCTTTCTTT. Its protein product is CASSLSLAGMNTEAFF.

The chain employs TRBV5-6 and TRBJ1-2, with D perhaps TRBD1 (6 bases). V was cut by 4 bases and J by 4 bases, with 11 bases left in between. Germline V CDR1 and CDR2: SGHDT, YYEEEE. The CDR3 runs to 13 residues. The CDR3 coding sequence is TGTGCCAGCAGCCCAGACAGGTCCTATGGCTACACCTTC. Its translation: CASSPDRSYGYTF.

The chain uses TRBV5-5 and TRBJ2-2; D unresolved. Trimming cost V 2 bases and J 3 bases, with 8 bases left between them. The V gene's germline CDR1 is SGHKS and CDR2 YYEKEE (reference sequence). There are 14 residues in the CDR3. CDR3 region: CASSLLEYTGELFF. CDR3 coding DNA: TGTGCCAGCAGCTTATTAGAGTACACCGGGGAGCTGTTTTTT. The whole variable domain, filled in from reference TRBV5-5 and TRBJ2-2, reads DAGVTQSPTHLIKTRGQQVTLRCSPISGHKSVSWYQQVLGQGPQFIFQYYEKEERGRGNFPDRFSARQFPNYSSELNVNALLLGDSALYLCASSLLEYTGELFFGEGSRLTVL.

The chain links TRBV6-5 to TRBJ1-1; D is possibly TRBD1 (5 bases). Germline V gives CDR1 MNHEY, CDR2 SVGAGI. V lost 7 bases and J 0 bases, leaving 12 bases between the germline ends. CDR3 size: 14 residues. The CDR3 spells CASKRAGLNTEAFF. CDR3 coding DNA: TGTGCCAGCAAAAGGGCAGGGCTGAACACTGAAGCTTTCTTT.

The chain combines TRBV7-6 with TRBJ2-5; 10 nucleotides match TRBD1. J gave up 4 bases and V 3 bases, and 2 bases lay outside the gene matches. Germline assignment: CDR1 SGHVS and CDR2 FNYEAQ. This CDR3 contains 14 residues. CDR3 DNA sequence: TGTGCCAGCAGCTTGAGGACAGGGGGAGAGACCCAGTACTTC. Translation: CASSLRTGGETQYF.

This clone was observed once. The V call is TRBV27, the J call TRBJ2-7; D may be TRBD2 (6 bases). Trimming left V 5 bases short and J 2 bases short, with 16 bases between. The CDR3 spans 15 residues. Per the germline V gene, CDR1 is MNHEY and CDR2 is SMNVEV (reference sequence). CDR3 bases: TGTGCCAGCAGTCCTTTTACTGGCGGGACCTACGAGCAGTACTTC. This translates into CASSPFTGGTYEQYF.

The gene calls are TRBV7-9 and TRBJ2-1, with D perhaps matching TRBD2 (6 bases). This CDR3 contains 15 residues. Germline-derived CDR1 and CDR2 are SEHNR and FQNEAQ (reference sequence). V lost 5 bases to trimming and J lost 8 bases, with 19 bases between them. The CDR3 DNA sequence: TGTGCCAGCAGCCCACGGACTACCCAAAGCGATGAGCAGTTCTTC. Protein sequence: CASSPRTTQSDEQFF.

V is TRBV28 and J is TRBJ1-1; D is undetermined. The V gene's germline CDR1 is MDHEN and CDR2 SYDVKM. Trimming pared 3 bases from V and 7 bases from J, leaving 9 bases between. This CDR3 is built from 12 residues. This CDR3 is CASSLATFEAFF. In nucleotides, the CDR3 is TGTGCCAGCAGTTTGGCGACATTTGAAGCTTTCTTT.

The V and J genes are TRBV5-8 and TRBJ2-5; the match to TRBD2 covers 9 bases. V was pared by 0 bases and J by 2 bases, with 5 bases of the junction left unmatched. Germline lookup yields CDR1 SGHTS and CDR2 YDEGEE. The CDR3 is 16 residues long. The chain's CDR3 is CASSLVGGRDQETQYF. The CDR3, as DNA: TGTGCCAGCAGCTTGGTTGGCGGGAGGGATCAAGAGACCCAGTACTTC. Variable domain in full (rest from reference TRBV5-8 and TRBJ2-5): EAGVTQSPTHLIKTRGQQATLRCSPISGHTSVYWYQQALGLGLQFLLWYDEGEERNRGNFPPRFSGRQFPNYSSELNVNALELEDSALYLCASSLVGGRDQETQYFGPGTRLLVL.

The V gene is TRBV3-1 (or the pseudogene TRBV3-2), the J gene TRBJ2-5; 8 bases align to TRBD2. The CDR3 loop spans 14 amino acids. V trimming: 2 bases; J trimming: 5 bases; junction bases outside the gene matches: 4. CDR1 and CDR2 (germline): LGHDT, YNNKEL (reference sequence). The CDR3 is CASSQSGGGETQYF. CDR3 DNA sequence: TGTGCCAGCAGCCAAAGCGGGGGTGGGGAGACCCAGTACTTC.

The V call is TRBV3-1 (or the pseudogene TRBV3-2), the J call TRBJ2-3; TRBD2 matches at 7 bases. V was clipped by 7 bases and J by 2 bases; unmatched bases: 6. The CDR3 is made up of 14 amino acids. Germline V lookup: CDR1 LGHDT, CDR2 YNNKEL (reference sequence). For the CDR3, the DNA is TGTGCCAGCACCTCGGCGGGGGACACAGATACGCAGTATTTT. It yields the protein CASTSAGDTDTQYF.